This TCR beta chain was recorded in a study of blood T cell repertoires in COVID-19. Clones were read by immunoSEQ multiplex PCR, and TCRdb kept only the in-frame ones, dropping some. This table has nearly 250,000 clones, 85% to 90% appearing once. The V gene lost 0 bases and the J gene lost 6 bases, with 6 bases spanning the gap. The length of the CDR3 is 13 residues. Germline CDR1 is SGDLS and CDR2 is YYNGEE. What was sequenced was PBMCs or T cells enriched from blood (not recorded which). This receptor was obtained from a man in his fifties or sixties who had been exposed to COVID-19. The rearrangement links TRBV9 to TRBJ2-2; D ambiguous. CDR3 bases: TGTGCCAGCAGCGTAGGGTTAGCCGGGGAGCTGTTTTTT. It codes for CASSVGLAGELFF.